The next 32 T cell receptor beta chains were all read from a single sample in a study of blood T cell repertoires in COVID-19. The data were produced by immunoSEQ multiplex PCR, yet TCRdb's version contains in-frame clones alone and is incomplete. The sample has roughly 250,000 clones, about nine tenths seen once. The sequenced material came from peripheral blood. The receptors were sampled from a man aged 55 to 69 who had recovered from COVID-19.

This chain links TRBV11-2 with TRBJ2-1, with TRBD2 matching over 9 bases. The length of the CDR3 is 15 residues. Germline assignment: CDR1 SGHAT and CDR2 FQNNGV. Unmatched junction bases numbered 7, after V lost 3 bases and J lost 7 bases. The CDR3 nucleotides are TGTGCCAGCAGCTTTGCGGCGGGGGGGCGGAATGAGCAGTTCTTC. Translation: CASSFAAGGRNEQFF.

CDR3 nucleotides: TGTGCCAGCAGCGTAGACCCGACCGGCGGATACTTTGAAAAACTGTTTTTT. It encodes CASSVDPTGGYFEKLFF. This chain joins TRBV9 and TRBJ1-4; D call uncertain. Germline assignment: CDR1 SGDLS and CDR2 YYNGEE. Between the trimmed V and J ends, which lost 0 bases and 7 bases, there was a span of 19 bases. This CDR3 spans 17 amino acids.

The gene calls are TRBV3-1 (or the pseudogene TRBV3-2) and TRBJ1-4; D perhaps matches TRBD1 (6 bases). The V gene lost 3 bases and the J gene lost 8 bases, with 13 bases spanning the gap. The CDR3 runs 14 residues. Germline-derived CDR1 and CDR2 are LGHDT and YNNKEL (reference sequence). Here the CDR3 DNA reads TGTGCCAGCAGCCAGCAGGGGTCCAACGAAAAACTGTTTTTT. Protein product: CASSQQGSNEKLFF.

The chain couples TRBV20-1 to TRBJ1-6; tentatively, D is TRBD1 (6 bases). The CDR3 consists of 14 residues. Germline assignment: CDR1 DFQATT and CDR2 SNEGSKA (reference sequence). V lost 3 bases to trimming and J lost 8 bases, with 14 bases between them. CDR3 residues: CSASWQGIDSPLHF. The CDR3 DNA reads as TGCAGTGCTAGTTGGCAGGGGATTGATTCACCCCTCCACTTT.

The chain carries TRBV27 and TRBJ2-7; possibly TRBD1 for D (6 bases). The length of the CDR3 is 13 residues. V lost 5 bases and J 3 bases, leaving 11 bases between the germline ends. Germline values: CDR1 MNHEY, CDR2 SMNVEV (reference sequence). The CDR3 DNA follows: TGTGCCAGCAGTCGGGGACAAATCTACGAGCAGTACTTC. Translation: CASSRGQIYEQYF.

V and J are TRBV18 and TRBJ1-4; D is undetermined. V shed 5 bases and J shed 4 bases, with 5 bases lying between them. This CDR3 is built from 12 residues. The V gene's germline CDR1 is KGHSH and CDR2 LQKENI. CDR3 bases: TGTGCCAGCTCATCAGTTAATGAAAAACTGTTTTTT. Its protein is CASSSVNEKLFF.

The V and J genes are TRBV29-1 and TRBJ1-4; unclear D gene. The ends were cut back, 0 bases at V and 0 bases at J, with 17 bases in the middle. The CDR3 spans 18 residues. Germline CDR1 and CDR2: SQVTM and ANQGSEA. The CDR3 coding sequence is TGCAGCGTTGAAGATCCGGCAGCTAGAAGAGCAACTAATGAAAAACTGTTTTTT. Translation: CSVEDPAARRATNEKLFF.

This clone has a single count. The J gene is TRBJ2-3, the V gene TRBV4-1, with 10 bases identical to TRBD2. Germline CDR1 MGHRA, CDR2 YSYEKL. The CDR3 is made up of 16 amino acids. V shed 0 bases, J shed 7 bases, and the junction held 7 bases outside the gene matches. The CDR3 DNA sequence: TGCGCCAGCAGCCAAGAAAAGCGGGGGGGCATCCATACGCAGTATTTT. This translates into CASSQEKRGGIHTQYF.

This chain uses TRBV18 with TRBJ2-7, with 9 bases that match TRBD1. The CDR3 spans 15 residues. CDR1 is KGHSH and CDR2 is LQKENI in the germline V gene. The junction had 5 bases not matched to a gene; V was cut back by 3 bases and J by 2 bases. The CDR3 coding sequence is TGTGCCAGCTCACCCAGGGGACAGGGTACCTACGAGCAGTACTTC. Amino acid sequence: CASSPRGQGTYEQYF.

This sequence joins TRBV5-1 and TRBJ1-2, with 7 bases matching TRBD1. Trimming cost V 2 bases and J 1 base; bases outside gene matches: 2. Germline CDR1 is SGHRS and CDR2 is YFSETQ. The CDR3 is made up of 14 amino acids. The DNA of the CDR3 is TGCGCCAGCAGCTTTGGGACAGATAACTATGGCTACACCTTC. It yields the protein CASSFGTDNYGYTF.

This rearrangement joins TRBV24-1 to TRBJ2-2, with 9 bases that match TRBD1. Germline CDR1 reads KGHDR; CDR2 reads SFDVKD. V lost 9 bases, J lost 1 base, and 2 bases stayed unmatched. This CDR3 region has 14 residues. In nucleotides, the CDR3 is TGTGCCACCGGACAGGGGTTGAACACCGGGGAGCTGTTTTTT. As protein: CATGQGLNTGELFF.

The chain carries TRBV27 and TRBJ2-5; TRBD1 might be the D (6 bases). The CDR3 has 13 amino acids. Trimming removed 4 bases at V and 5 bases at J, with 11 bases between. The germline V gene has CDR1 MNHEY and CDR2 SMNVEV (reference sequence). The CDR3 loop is CASSSLGQETQYF. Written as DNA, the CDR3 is TGTGCCAGCAGTTCCCTCGGACAGGAGACCCAGTACTTC.

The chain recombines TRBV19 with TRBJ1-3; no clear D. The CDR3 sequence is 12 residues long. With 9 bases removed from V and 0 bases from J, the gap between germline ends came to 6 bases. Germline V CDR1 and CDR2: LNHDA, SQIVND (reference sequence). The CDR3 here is CARRHSGNTIYF. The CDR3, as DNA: TGTGCCAGAAGACACTCTGGAAACACCATATATTTT.

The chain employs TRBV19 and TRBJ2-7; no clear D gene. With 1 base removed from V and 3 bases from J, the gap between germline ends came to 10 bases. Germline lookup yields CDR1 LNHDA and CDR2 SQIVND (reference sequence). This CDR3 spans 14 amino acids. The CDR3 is CASSIGPSFYEQYF. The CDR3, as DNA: TGTGCCAGTAGTATAGGTCCCTCTTTCTACGAGCAGTACTTC.

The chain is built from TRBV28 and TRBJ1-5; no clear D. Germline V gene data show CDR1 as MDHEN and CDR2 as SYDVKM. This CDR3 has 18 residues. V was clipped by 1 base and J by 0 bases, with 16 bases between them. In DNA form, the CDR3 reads TGTGCCAGCAGTTTATTTTTTTCGGCGGACTATAGCAATCAGCCCCAGCATTTT. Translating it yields CASSLFFSADYSNQPQHF.

CDR3 residues: CASSIGVGQGTYNEQFF. The CDR3 coding sequence is TGTGCCAGTAGTATAGGGGTGGGACAGGGCACCTACAATGAGCAGTTCTTC. The chain has TRBV19 and TRBJ2-1; TRBD1 agrees at 9 bases. Trimming removed 1 base from V and 2 bases from J; junction bases left unmatched: 6. In germline, CDR1 is LNHDA, CDR2 SQIVND (reference sequence). This CDR3 is 17 amino acids long.

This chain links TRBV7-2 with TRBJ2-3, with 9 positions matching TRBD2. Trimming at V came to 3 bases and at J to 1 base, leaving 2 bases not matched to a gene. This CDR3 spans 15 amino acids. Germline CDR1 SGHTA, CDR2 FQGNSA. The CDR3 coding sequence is TGTGCCAGCAGCTTCTGGACTAGCGGCACAGATACGCAGTATTTT. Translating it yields CASSFWTSGTDTQYF.

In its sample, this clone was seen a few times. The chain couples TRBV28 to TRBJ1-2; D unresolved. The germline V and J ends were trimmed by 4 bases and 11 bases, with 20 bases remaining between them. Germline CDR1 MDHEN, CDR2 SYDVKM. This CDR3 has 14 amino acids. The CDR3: CASSSTTPPARYTF. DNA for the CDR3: TGTGCCAGCAGTTCCACTACCCCCCCTGCTAGATACACCTTC.

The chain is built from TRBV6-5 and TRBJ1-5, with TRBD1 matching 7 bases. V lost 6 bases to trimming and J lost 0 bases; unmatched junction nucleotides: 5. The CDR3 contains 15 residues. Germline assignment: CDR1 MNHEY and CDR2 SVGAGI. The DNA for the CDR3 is TGTGCCAGCAGCCGGGACAGCTATAGCAATCAGCCCCAGCATTTT. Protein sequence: CASSRDSYSNQPQHF.

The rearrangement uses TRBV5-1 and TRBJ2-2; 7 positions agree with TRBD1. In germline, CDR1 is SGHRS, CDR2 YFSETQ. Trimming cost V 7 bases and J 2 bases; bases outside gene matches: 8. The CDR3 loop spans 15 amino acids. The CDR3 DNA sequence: TGCGCCAGCTCTCGACAGGGCGCAAACACCGGGGAGCTGTTTTTT. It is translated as CASSRQGANTGELFF.

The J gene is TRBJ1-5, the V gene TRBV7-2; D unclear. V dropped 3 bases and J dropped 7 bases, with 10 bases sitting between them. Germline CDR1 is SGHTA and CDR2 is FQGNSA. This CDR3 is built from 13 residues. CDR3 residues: CASSFRLKQPQHF. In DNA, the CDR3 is TGTGCCAGCAGCTTCAGGCTCAAACAGCCCCAGCATTTT.

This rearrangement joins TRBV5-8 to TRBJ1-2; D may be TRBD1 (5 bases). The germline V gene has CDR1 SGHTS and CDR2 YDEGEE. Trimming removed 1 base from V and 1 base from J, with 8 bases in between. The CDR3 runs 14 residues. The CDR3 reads CASSLHRNNYGYTF. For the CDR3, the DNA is TGTGCCAGCAGCTTGCACAGGAATAACTATGGCTACACCTTC.

CDR3 sequence: CASSGETPWETQYF. Written as DNA, the CDR3 is TGCGCCAGCAGCGGGGAGACCCCCTGGGAGACCCAGTACTTC. V is TRBV5-1 and J is TRBJ2-5; D is possibly TRBD2 (5 bases). The germline CDR1 and CDR2 sequences are SGHRS and YFSETQ. V was clipped by 4 bases and J by 5 bases, with 15 bases between them. The CDR3 length is 14 residues.

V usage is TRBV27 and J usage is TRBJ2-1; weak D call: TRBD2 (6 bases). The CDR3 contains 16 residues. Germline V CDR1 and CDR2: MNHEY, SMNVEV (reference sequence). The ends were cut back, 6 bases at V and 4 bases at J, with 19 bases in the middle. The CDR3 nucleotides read TGTGCCAGCAGGGTACGGGGGACGGCGTTTTACAATGAGCAGTTCTTC. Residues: CASRVRGTAFYNEQFF.

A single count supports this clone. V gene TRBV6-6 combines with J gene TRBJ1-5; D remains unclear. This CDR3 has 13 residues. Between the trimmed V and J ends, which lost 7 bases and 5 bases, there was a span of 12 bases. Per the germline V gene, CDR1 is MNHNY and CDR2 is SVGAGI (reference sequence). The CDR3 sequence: CASKLLNHQPQHF. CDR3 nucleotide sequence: TGTGCCAGCAAACTCCTAAATCATCAGCCCCAGCATTTT.

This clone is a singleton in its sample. This chain's CDR3 is CASSPRDRVFQQYV. The DNA for the CDR3 is TGTGCCAGCAGCCCCCGGGACAGGGTTTTCCAGCAGTACGTC. The rearrangement joins TRBV3-1 (or the pseudogene TRBV3-2) to TRBJ2-7; 9 bases line up with TRBD1. CDR1 and CDR2 (germline): LGHDT, YNNKEL (reference sequence). The ends lost 4 bases at V and 8 bases at J; junction bases unmatched: 9. CDR3 length equals 14 residues.

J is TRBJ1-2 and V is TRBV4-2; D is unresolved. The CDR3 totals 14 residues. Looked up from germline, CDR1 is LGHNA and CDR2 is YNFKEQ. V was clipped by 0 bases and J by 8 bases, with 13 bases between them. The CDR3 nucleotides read TGTGCCAGCAGCCAAGACTGGGCCCACTCAGGCTACACCTTC. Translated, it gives CASSQDWAHSGYTF.

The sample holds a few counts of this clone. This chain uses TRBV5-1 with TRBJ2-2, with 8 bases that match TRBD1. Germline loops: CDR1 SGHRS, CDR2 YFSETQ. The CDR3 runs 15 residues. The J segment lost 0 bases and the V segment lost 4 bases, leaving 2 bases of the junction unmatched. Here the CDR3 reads CASSPGQANTGELFF. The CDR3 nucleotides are TGCGCCAGCAGCCCGGGACAGGCGAACACCGGGGAGCTGTTTTTT.

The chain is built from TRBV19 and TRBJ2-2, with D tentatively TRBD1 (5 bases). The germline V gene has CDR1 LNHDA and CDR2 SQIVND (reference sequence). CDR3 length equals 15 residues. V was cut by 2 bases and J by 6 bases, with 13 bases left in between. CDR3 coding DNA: TGTGCCAGTAGTATAAGACAGCGACTGGCCGGGGAGCTGTTTTTT. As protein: CASSIRQRLAGELFF.

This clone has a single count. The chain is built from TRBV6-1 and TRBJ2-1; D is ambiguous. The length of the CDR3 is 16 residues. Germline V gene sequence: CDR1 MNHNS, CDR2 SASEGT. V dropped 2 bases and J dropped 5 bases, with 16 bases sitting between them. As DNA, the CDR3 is TGTGCCAGCAGTGAATGGTCGACATATCGGAACAATGAGCAGTTCTTC. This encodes CASSEWSTYRNNEQFF.

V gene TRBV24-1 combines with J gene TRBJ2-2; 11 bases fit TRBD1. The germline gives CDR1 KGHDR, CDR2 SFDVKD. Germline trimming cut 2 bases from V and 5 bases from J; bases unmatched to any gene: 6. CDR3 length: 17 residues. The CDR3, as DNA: TGTGCCACCAGTGATTCCCGGACAGGGGGCGGTACCGGGGAGCTGTTTTTT. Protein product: CATSDSRTGGGTGELFF.

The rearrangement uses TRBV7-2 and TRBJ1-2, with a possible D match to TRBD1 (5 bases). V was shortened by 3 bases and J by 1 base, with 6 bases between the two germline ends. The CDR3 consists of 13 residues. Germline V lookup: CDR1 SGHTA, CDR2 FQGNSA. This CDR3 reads CASSFGHNYGYTF. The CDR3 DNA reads TGTGCCAGCAGCTTCGGACATAACTATGGCTACACCTTC.